A single sample is the source of the 22 T cell receptor beta chains below, sequenced in a study of control samples from healthy donors and cancer patients. Clones were read by immunoSEQ multiplex PCR, and TCRdb kept only the in-frame ones, dropping some. Of about 120,000 clones listed, around nine tenths are singletons. The sample comprised blood. The receptor source for this set is a woman aged 65 to 85 in good health.

In DNA, the CDR3 is TGCGCCAGCAGTGAAGGGGGATACACAGCTATGAACACTGAAGCTTTCTTT. Residues: CASSEGGYTAMNTEAFF. The rearrangement links TRBV10-2 to TRBJ1-1; possibly TRBD1 for D (6 bases). Germline CDR1 is WSHSY and CDR2 is SAAADI. The CDR3 extends over 17 amino acids. V dropped 3 bases and J dropped 0 bases, with 17 bases sitting between them.

The chain is built from TRBV10-3 and TRBJ2-7; no definite D call. The CDR3 length is 12 residues. The V end was cut by 6 bases, the J end by 7 bases, with 13 bases between. The germline CDR1 and CDR2 sequences are ENHRY and SYGVKD. The DNA for the CDR3 is TGTGCCATCAGCCTGGCAGCCCAAGAGCAGTACTTC. Amino acids: CAISLAAQEQYF.

Here the CDR3 DNA reads TGTGCCAGCAGCCAAGATGGCGGGAATCAGCCCCAGCATTTT. It translates to CASSQDGGNQPQHF. The V call is TRBV4-2, the J call TRBJ1-5, with unresolved D. Trimming stripped 0 bases from V and 4 bases from J, with 7 bases between. The V gene's germline CDR1 is LGHNA and CDR2 YNFKEQ. CDR3 length equals 14 residues.

The chain carries TRBV7-9 and TRBJ1-2, with a possible D match to TRBD1 (5 bases). V was clipped by 5 bases and J by 1 base, with 8 bases between them. Germline V gene lookup returns CDR1 SEHNR and CDR2 FQNEAQ (reference sequence). The CDR3 extends over 13 amino acids. CDR3 coding DNA: TGTGCCAGCAGCCTCCAGGGTAACTATGGCTACACCTTC. This gives the protein CASSLQGNYGYTF.

The chain links TRBV5-1 to TRBJ2-3; D tentatively fits TRBD1 or TRBD2 (6 bases each). From germline, CDR1 is SGHRS and CDR2 YFSETQ. Trimming stripped 2 bases from V and 1 base from J, with 8 bases between. The CDR3 has 14 amino acids. The DNA for the CDR3 is TGCGCCAGCAGCTTAGGGGGGCGCACAGATACGCAGTATTTT. Its protein product is CASSLGGRTDTQYF.

This chain links TRBV19 with TRBJ1-3, with no clear D. V was trimmed by 5 bases and J by 0 bases, leaving 11 bases between them. The CDR3 sequence is 15 residues long. Germline CDR1 reads LNHDA; CDR2 reads SQIVND (reference sequence). The DNA for the CDR3 is TGTGCCAGTAGTGTCGGTGGGTACTCTGGAAACACCATATATTTT. This sequence encodes CASSVGGYSGNTIYF.

This clone showed up just once. J is TRBJ2-3 and V is TRBV4-1, with unresolved D. CDR1 and CDR2 (germline): MGHRA, YSYEKL. The CDR3 runs 15 residues. V was shortened by 1 base and J by 4 bases, with 12 bases between the two germline ends. The CDR3 DNA follows: TGCGCCAGCAGCCAAGTGGCGGCGTATGCAGATACGCAGTATTTT. This codes for CASSQVAAYADTQYF.

This clone was picked up one time. V and J are TRBV24-1 and TRBJ2-3, with D possibly being TRBD1 or TRBD2 (7 bases each). The CDR3 is 16 residues long. Trimming took off 1 base at V and 6 bases at J, with 16 bases between the two ends. Looked up from germline, CDR1 is KGHDR and CDR2 is SFDVKD. CDR3 loop: CATSDFRGDSDDTQYF. The CDR3 DNA reads TGTGCCACCAGTGATTTCCGGGGGGACAGCGACGATACGCAGTATTTT.

V gene TRBV9 combines with J gene TRBJ2-1, with D perhaps TRBD1 (5 bases). Germline V gene lookup returns CDR1 SGDLS and CDR2 YYNGEE. The CDR3 is 17 residues long. V was clipped by 3 bases and J by 4 bases, with 20 bases between them. The CDR3 loop reads CASSEGWGGSLYNEQFF. The CDR3 nucleotides are TGTGCCAGCAGCGAGGGGTGGGGTGGGTCCTTATACAATGAGCAGTTCTTC.

The J gene is TRBJ1-2, the V gene TRBV2, with TRBD1 matching over 8 bases. Germline values: CDR1 SNHLY, CDR2 FYNNEI. The CDR3 totals 12 residues. The CDR3 nucleotides are TGTGGGGGGACAGGACACAACTATGGCTACACCTTC. This encodes CGGTGHNYGYTF.

This clone was detected only once. This chain uses TRBV19 with TRBJ2-5; 9 nucleotides align to TRBD2. Germline CDR1 and CDR2: LNHDA and SQIVND (reference sequence). Trimming took 3 bases from V and 2 from J; bases not matched to a gene: 7. There are 16 residues in the CDR3. CDR3 bases: TGTGCCAGTAGTATTCCGCAGAGCGGGGGGCAAGAGACCCAGTACTTC. This codes for CASSIPQSGGQETQYF.

This chain joins TRBV18 and TRBJ2-5; D is undetermined. The CDR3 is made up of 15 amino acids. With 0 bases removed from V and 5 bases from J, the gap between germline ends came to 13 bases. The germline CDR1 and CDR2 sequences are KGHSH and LQKENI. The CDR3 protein is CASSPPEADWETQYF. The CDR3 nucleotides read TGTGCCAGCTCACCACCGGAAGCAGATTGGGAGACCCAGTACTTC.

V and J are TRBV7-2 and TRBJ1-6; a possible D gene is TRBD1 (5 bases). The CDR3 sequence is 15 residues long. Germline CDR1 reads SGHTA; CDR2 reads FQGNSA. V was cut by 5 bases and J by 7 bases, with 15 bases left in between. In nucleotides, the CDR3 is TGTGCCAGCAGCCCGGGGTACAGGAGCAATTCACCCCTCCACTTT. Translating gives CASSPGYRSNSPLHF.

The V gene is TRBV4-2, the J gene TRBJ2-5; 7 positions match TRBD1. This CDR3 spans 15 amino acids. V trimming: 5 bases; J trimming: 4 bases; junction bases outside the gene matches: 10. CDR1 and CDR2 (germline): LGHNA, YNFKEQ. This chain's CDR3 is CASSARQGQVETQYF. In DNA form, the CDR3 reads TGTGCCAGCAGCGCCCGACAGGGCCAAGTAGAGACCCAGTACTTC.

In nucleotides, the CDR3 is TGTGCCAGCAGGCCTCTGGCGGGGGGGAACACCGGGGAGCTGTTTTTT. Its protein is CASRPLAGGNTGELFF. V is TRBV27 and J is TRBJ2-2, with 8 bases fitting TRBD2. The germline V gene encodes CDR1 MNHEY and CDR2 SMNVEV (reference sequence). Trimming at V came to 6 bases and at J to 1 base, leaving 7 bases not matched to a gene. CDR3 size: 16 residues.

The chain links TRBV6-1 to TRBJ1-4, with D unresolved. V was pared by 3 bases and J by 8 bases, with 7 bases between. Germline assignment: CDR1 MNHNS and CDR2 SASEGT. The CDR3 consists of 12 residues. The CDR3 nucleotides read TGTGCCAGCAGTGATAGAGGCGAAAAACTGTTTTTT. This encodes CASSDRGEKLFF.

The chain employs TRBV11-2 and TRBJ2-1, with 8 bases matching TRBD2. The CDR3 runs to 18 residues. Germline values: CDR1 SGHAT, CDR2 FQNNGV. V gave up 8 bases and J gave up 9 bases; unmatched junction bases: 24. The CDR3 DNA reads TGTGCCAGCTTCAGCGGTTTTTTGGGACTAGGGTTCGGTGGTGAGCAGTTCTTC. This sequence encodes CASFSGFLGLGFGGEQFF.

This clone was counted once. The CDR3 sequence: CASSLEGSSYNEQFF. The CDR3 DNA sequence: TGCGCCAGCAGCTTGGAGGGGAGCTCCTACAATGAGCAGTTCTTC. The V and J genes are TRBV5-1 and TRBJ2-1, with D perhaps given as TRBD1 or TRBD2 (5 bases each). Germline V gene data show CDR1 as SGHRS and CDR2 as YFSETQ. This CDR3 has 15 amino acids. V lost 0 bases and J 0 bases, leaving 7 bases between the germline ends. Combining the CDR3 with reference TRBV5-1 and TRBJ2-1 gives the whole variable domain KAGVTQTPRYLIKTRGQQVTLSCSPISGHRSVSWYQQTPGQGLQFLFEYFSETQRNKGNFPGRFSGRQFSNSRSEMNVSTLELGDSALYLCASSLEGSSYNEQFFGPGTRLTVL.

The chain links TRBV29-1 to TRBJ2-3; D remains unclear. This CDR3 spans 13 amino acids. The V end was cut by 8 bases, the J end by 4 bases, with 16 bases between. CDR1 and CDR2 from the germline V gene are SQVTM and ANQGSEA. The CDR3 DNA sequence: TGCAGCCTCCGCCCAGGACCGTCAGATACGCAGTATTTT. It yields the protein CSLRPGPSDTQYF.

The chain is built from TRBV19 and TRBJ1-1; D ambiguous. The CDR3 is 13 amino acids. Trimming took off 5 bases at V and 1 base at J, with 8 bases between the two ends. Germline CDR1 is LNHDA and CDR2 is SQIVND (reference sequence). DNA for the CDR3: TGTGCCAGTAGTCACAAACAGAACACTGAAGCTTTCTTT. Its translation is CASSHKQNTEAFF.

This clone has only one observation. V and J are TRBV5-4 and TRBJ2-5; 11 nucleotides agree with TRBD2. Germline loops: CDR1 SGHNT, CDR2 YYREEE (reference sequence). This CDR3 is 16 amino acids long. Unmatched junction bases numbered 6, after V lost 1 base and J lost 4 bases. In nucleotides, the CDR3 is TGTGCCAGCAGCTTGACTAGCGGGGGCCAAGCAGAGACCCAGTACTTC. Its protein product is CASSLTSGGQAETQYF.

The J gene is TRBJ2-2, the V gene TRBV10-3; tentatively, D is TRBD1 or TRBD2 (6 bases each). The V end lost 2 bases, the J end lost 5 bases, and 12 bases lay between the germline ends. Germline loops: CDR1 ENHRY, CDR2 SYGVKD. This CDR3 is built from 15 residues. The CDR3 sequence is CAISERGAPTGELFF. The CDR3 nucleotides read TGTGCCATCAGTGAGAGGGGGGCTCCTACCGGGGAGCTGTTTTTT.